Listed below are T cell receptor beta chains from one sample, sequenced in a study of blood T cell repertoires in COVID-19. The data were produced by immunoSEQ multiplex PCR, yet TCRdb's version contains in-frame clones alone and is incomplete. The table has about 300,000 clones, 70% to 90% seen once; the top ten hold about 4%. Sequencing was carried out using PBMCs or T cells enriched from blood (not recorded which). Source of these receptors: a man aged 25 to 45 who had recovered from COVID-19. Both conserved end residues are part of each CDR3. D genes are given only for firm matches. A row's size may be missing; if present it is once, few, many or a size class.

CDR3: CASGQGYNSPLHF
DNA: TGTGCTAGTGGCCAGGGGTATAATTCACCCCTCCACTTT
length: 13
J: TRBJ1-6
V: TRBV12-5
size: NA
D: NA

CDR3: CASSLVAVSAKNIQYF
DNA: TGTGCCAGCAGCTTAGTAGCGGTTAGCGCCAAAAACATTCAGTACTTC
length: 16
J: TRBJ2-4
V: TRBV11-2
size: NA
D: NA

CDR3: CASSSLPSGRLHEQYF
DNA: TGTGCCAGCAGCTCCCTTCCTAGCGGGAGATTACACGAGCAGTACTTC
length: 16
J: TRBJ2-7
V: TRBV5-5
size: NA
D: TRBD2

CDR3: CASSLGGRGRNQPQHF
DNA: TGTGCCAGCAGCTTAGGAGGGCGCGGGCGGAATCAGCCCCAGCATTTT
length: 16
J: TRBJ1-5
V: TRBV7-9
size: NA
D: NA

CDR3: CASSYEQGSFYGYTF
DNA: TGTGCCAGCAGTTACGAACAGGGCTCCTTCTATGGCTACACCTTC
length: 15
J: TRBJ1-2
V: TRBV6-5
size: NA
D: NA

CDR3: CASTLTRVGEKLFF
DNA: TGTGCCAGTACCCTTACGAGGGTGGGTGAAAAACTGTTTTTT
length: 14
J: TRBJ1-4
V: TRBV19
size: few
D: NA

CDR3: CASFDRSNIQYF
DNA: TGTGCCAGTTTCGACAGATCTAACATTCAGTACTTC
length: 12
J: TRBJ2-4
V: TRBV19
size: NA
D: NA

CDR3: CASSLDEGDLYF
DNA: TGCGCCAGCAGCTTGGATGAGGGGGACCTGTACTTC
length: 12
J: TRBJ2-7
V: TRBV5-1
size: NA
D: NA

CDR3: CASSPISGRHEQFF
DNA: TGCGCCAGCAGTCCGATTAGCGGGAGACATGAGCAGTTCTTC
length: 14
J: TRBJ2-1
V: TRBV10-1
size: once
D: TRBD2

CDR3: CSASGPDNTEAFF
DNA: TGCAGTGCTAGTGGCCCAGATAACACTGAAGCTTTCTTT
length: 13
J: TRBJ1-1
V: TRBV20-1
size: NA
D: NA

CDR3: CAWSVGAMNYGYTF
DNA: TGTGCCTGGAGTGTGGGGGCGATGAACTATGGCTACACCTTC
length: 14
J: TRBJ1-2
V: TRBV30
size: NA
D: NA

CDR3: CASSRGVRGTQYF
DNA: TGTGCCAGCAGTCGCGGGGTGAGAGGTACGCAGTATTTT
length: 13
J: TRBJ2-3
V: TRBV12-3/TRBV12-4
size: once
D: NA

CDR3: CASSPGQGYSPLHF
DNA: TGTGCCAGCAGTCCGGGACAGGGCTATTCACCCCTCCACTTT
length: 14
J: TRBJ1-6
V: TRBV27
size: NA
D: TRBD1

CDR3: CASRHDGPGIAEAFF
DNA: TGTGCCAGCAGACATGATGGACCAGGGATCGCTGAAGCTTTCTTT
length: 15
J: TRBJ1-1
V: TRBV28
size: NA
D: NA

CDR3: CATSDTGGAGNQPQHF
DNA: TGTGCCACCAGTGATACAGGGGGCGCGGGCAATCAGCCCCAGCATTTT
length: 16
J: TRBJ1-5
V: TRBV24-1
size: NA
D: TRBD1

CDR3: CASRISGGPQETQYF
DNA: TGTGCCAGCAGAATTAGCGGGGGGCCGCAAGAGACCCAGTACTTC
length: 15
J: TRBJ2-5
V: TRBV19
size: NA
D: TRBD2

CDR3: CASSLGLAGSYNEQFF
DNA: TGTGCCAGCAGCTTGGGACTAGCGGGATCCTACAATGAGCAGTTCTTC
length: 16
J: TRBJ2-1
V: TRBV5-4
size: NA
D: TRBD2

CDR3: CASSLYGAEGIVYGYTF
DNA: TGTGCCAGCAGTTTATATGGGGCGGAGGGGATTGTCTATGGCTACACCTTC
length: 17
J: TRBJ1-2
V: TRBV27
size: NA
D: NA

CDR3: CASSHGGEQYF
DNA: TGTGCCAGCAGTCACGGGGGGGAGCAGTACTTC
length: 11
J: TRBJ2-7
V: TRBV12-3/TRBV12-4
size: NA
D: TRBD2

CDR3: CASSEPTVLHGYTF
DNA: TGTGCCAGCAGTGAACCGACAGTCTTGCATGGCTACACCTTC
length: 14
J: TRBJ1-2
V: TRBV2
size: NA
D: NA

CDR3: CASSSTGRPIRSPLHF
DNA: TGTGCCAGCAGTTCAACCGGGAGACCAATCCGTTCACCCCTCCACTTT
length: 16
J: TRBJ1-6
V: TRBV27
size: NA
D: NA

CDR3: CAISEDGGFNYGYTF
DNA: TGTGCCATCAGTGAGGATGGAGGTTTTAATTATGGCTACACCTTC
length: 15
J: TRBJ1-2
V: TRBV10-3
size: once
D: NA

CDR3: CAWSLSRIGYTF
DNA: TGTGCCTGGAGTCTATCTCGAATCGGCTACACCTTC
length: 12
J: TRBJ1-2
V: TRBV30
size: NA
D: NA

CDR3: CASSLSISYEQYF
DNA: TGTGCCAGCAGTTTATCCATCTCCTACGAGCAGTACTTC
length: 13
J: TRBJ2-7
V: TRBV27
size: NA
D: NA

CDR3: CAIRPGTVRETQYF
DNA: TGTGCCATCAGACCCGGGACAGTAAGGGAGACCCAGTACTTC
length: 14
J: TRBJ2-5
V: TRBV10-3
size: once
D: TRBD1

CDR3: CASSPRGGRLGDTEAFF
DNA: TGTGCCAGCAGTCCCCGGGGGGGCCGGTTGGGAGACACTGAAGCTTTCTTT
length: 17
J: TRBJ1-1
V: TRBV28
size: NA
D: NA

CDR3: CASQTGGGYEQYF
DNA: TGTGCCAGCCAAACAGGGGGGGGCTACGAGCAGTACTTC
length: 13
J: TRBJ2-7
V: TRBV19
size: NA
D: NA

CDR3: CASSQEFVASTVGNEQFF
DNA: TGTGCCAGCAGCCAAGAATTCGTAGCGTCCACGGTGGGCAATGAGCAGTTCTTC
length: 18
J: TRBJ2-1
V: TRBV4-2
size: NA
D: NA

CDR3: CASSERQSTEAFF
DNA: TGTGCCAGCAGTGAACGACAGTCGACTGAAGCTTTCTTT
length: 13
J: TRBJ1-1
V: TRBV2
size: NA
D: NA

CDR3: CASSESGGSYNSPLHF
DNA: TGTGCCAGCAGTGAATCAGGGGGTTCCTATAATTCACCCCTCCACTTT
length: 16
J: TRBJ1-6
V: TRBV6-1
size: NA
D: TRBD1

CDR3: CASSLSGQGANEQFF
DNA: TGTGCCAGCAGTTTATCGGGACAGGGGGCCAATGAGCAGTTCTTC
length: 15
J: TRBJ2-1
V: TRBV28
size: NA
D: TRBD1

CDR3: CASSTPGQGGIHQETQYF
DNA: TGTGCCAGTAGTACCCCGGGACAGGGTGGGATACACCAAGAGACCCAGTACTTC
length: 18
J: TRBJ2-5
V: TRBV19
size: NA
D: TRBD1

CDR3: CASRWGLGNEKLFF
DNA: TGCGCCAGCAGATGGGGGCTGGGTAATGAAAAACTGTTTTTT
length: 14
J: TRBJ1-4
V: TRBV5-1
size: NA
D: NA

CDR3: CSASPNTDTQYF
DNA: TGCAGTGCTAGTCCTAACACAGATACGCAGTATTTT
length: 12
J: TRBJ2-3
V: TRBV20-1
size: NA
D: NA

CDR3: CASSFGQGVTEAFF
DNA: TGTGCCAGCAGCTTCGGACAGGGTGTTACTGAAGCTTTCTTT
length: 14
J: TRBJ1-1
V: TRBV11-2
size: NA
D: TRBD1

CDR3: CASSHLGRVSGGSSYEQYF
DNA: TGTGCCAGCAGCCACCTGGGCCGCGTTAGCGGGGGGAGCTCCTACGAGCAGTACTTC
length: 19
J: TRBJ2-7
V: TRBV3-1/TRBV3-2
size: NA
D: TRBD2

CDR3: CASRPGQAKSIQYF
DNA: TGTGCCAGCAGGCCGGGACAGGCAAAGAGCATTCAGTACTTC
length: 14
J: TRBJ2-4
V: TRBV28
size: NA
D: TRBD1

CDR3: CASSFAGENEQFF
DNA: TGTGCCAGCAGCTTCGCGGGAGAGAATGAGCAGTTCTTC
length: 13
J: TRBJ2-1
V: TRBV7-2
size: NA
D: TRBD2

CDR3: CASSPIPPRGGEKLFF
DNA: TGTGCCAGCTCACCAATCCCCCCGAGGGGAGGCGAAAAACTGTTTTTT
length: 16
J: TRBJ1-4
V: TRBV18
size: NA
D: NA

CDR3: CASSSTSGGADTQYF
DNA: TGTGCCAGCAGTTCGACTAGCGGGGGGGCCGATACGCAGTATTTT
length: 15
J: TRBJ2-3
V: TRBV6-5
size: NA
D: TRBD2

CDR3: CASSRPTGISGNTIYF
DNA: TGTGCCAGCTCACGACCGACAGGAATCTCTGGAAACACCATATATTTT
length: 16
J: TRBJ1-3
V: TRBV18
size: NA
D: NA

CDR3: CATSDSGQNTEAFF
DNA: TGTGCCACCAGTGATTCGGGACAGAACACTGAAGCTTTCTTT
length: 14
J: TRBJ1-1
V: TRBV24-1
size: NA
D: NA

CDR3: CASSLSRWRAGAHEQFF
DNA: TGCGCCAGCAGCTTATCCCGATGGAGGGCGGGGGCGCATGAGCAGTTCTTC
length: 17
J: TRBJ2-1
V: TRBV5-1
size: NA
D: NA

CDR3: CASSGGLGRYTGELFF
DNA: TGTGCCAGCAGCGGCGGACTAGGTCGTTACACCGGGGAGCTGTTTTTT
length: 16
J: TRBJ2-2
V: TRBV5-8
size: NA
D: TRBD2

CDR3: CASSLGTGHTDTQYF
DNA: TGTGCCAGCAGTTTAGGGACAGGGCACACAGATACGCAGTATTTT
length: 15
J: TRBJ2-3
V: TRBV28
size: NA
D: TRBD1

CDR3: CASTPGGDTIYF
DNA: TGTGCCAGCACCCCCGGCGGGGACACCATATATTTT
length: 12
J: TRBJ1-3
V: TRBV11-3
size: once
D: NA

CDR3: CASSLGWLNTEAFF
DNA: TGTGCCAGCAGCTTGGGATGGCTTAACACTGAAGCTTTCTTT
length: 14
J: TRBJ1-1
V: TRBV5-5
size: once
D: NA

CDR3: CATSDPRALGETQYF
DNA: TGTGCCACCAGTGACCCCCGCGCCCTTGGAGAGACCCAGTACTTC
length: 15
J: TRBJ2-5
V: TRBV24-1
size: NA
D: NA

CDR3: CASRGWGLAENTGELFF
DNA: TGTGCCAGCAGGGGGTGGGGACTAGCGGAGAACACCGGGGAGCTGTTTTTT
length: 17
J: TRBJ2-2
V: TRBV7-8
size: NA
D: TRBD2

CDR3: CASSHGQGNEKLFF
DNA: TGCGCCAGCAGCCATGGACAGGGGAATGAAAAACTGTTTTTT
length: 14
J: TRBJ1-4
V: TRBV5-1
size: NA
D: TRBD1

CDR3: CASSWPSGRGSTDTQYF
DNA: TGCGCCAGCAGCTGGCCTTCTGGGCGGGGCAGCACAGATACGCAGTATTTT
length: 17
J: TRBJ2-3
V: TRBV5-1
size: NA
D: NA

CDR3: CATGARSNQPQHF
DNA: TGTGCCACAGGTGCGAGATCCAATCAGCCCCAGCATTTT
length: 13
J: TRBJ1-5
V: TRBV12-3/TRBV12-4
size: NA
D: NA

CDR3: CASSLVASGGAYNEQFF
DNA: TGCGCCAGCAGCTTGGTGGCTAGCGGGGGGGCCTACAATGAGCAGTTCTTC
length: 17
J: TRBJ2-1
V: TRBV5-1
size: NA
D: TRBD2

CDR3: CSVGLAGETQYF
DNA: TGCAGCGTTGGGCTAGCGGGGGAGACCCAGTACTTC
length: 12
J: TRBJ2-5
V: TRBV29-1
size: NA
D: TRBD2

CDR3: CASSTGGSEADTQYF
DNA: TGTGCCAGCTCCACTGGAGGGAGCGAGGCAGATACGCAGTATTTT
length: 15
J: TRBJ2-3
V: TRBV28
size: many
D: NA

CDR3: CASTTSTGVEAFF
DNA: TGTGCCAGCACCACGTCGACCGGAGTTGAAGCTTTCTTT
length: 13
J: TRBJ1-1
V: TRBV12-3/TRBV12-4
size: NA
D: NA

CDR3: CASSPQGSHTDTQYF
DNA: TGTGCCAGCTCACCACAGGGGTCGCACACAGATACGCAGTATTTT
length: 15
J: TRBJ2-3
V: TRBV18
size: NA
D: NA

CDR3: CASSINRVTGYTF
DNA: TGTGCCAGCAGCATTAACAGGGTGACGGGCTACACCTTC
length: 13
J: TRBJ1-2
V: TRBV9
size: NA
D: NA

CDR3: CASSPPRAGAYEQYF
DNA: TGTGCCAGCAGTCCCCCCCGAGCGGGCGCCTACGAGCAGTACTTC
length: 15
J: TRBJ2-7
V: TRBV6-2/TRBV6-3
size: NA
D: NA